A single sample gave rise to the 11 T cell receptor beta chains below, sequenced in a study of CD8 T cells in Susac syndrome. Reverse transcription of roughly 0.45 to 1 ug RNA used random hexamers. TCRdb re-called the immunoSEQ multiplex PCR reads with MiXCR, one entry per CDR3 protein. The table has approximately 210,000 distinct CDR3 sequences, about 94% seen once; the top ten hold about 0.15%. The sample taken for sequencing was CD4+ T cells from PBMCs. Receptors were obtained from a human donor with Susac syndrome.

CDR3 in amino acids: CASRRWNFMNTEAFF. As DNA, the CDR3 is TGTGCCAGCCGTCGTTGGAACTTCATGAACACTGAAGCTTTCTTT. J is TRBJ1-1 and V is TRBV6-5, with D hard to call. The CDR3 sequence is 15 residues long. V was shortened by 8 bases and J by 0 bases, with 16 bases between the two germline ends. CDR1 is MNHEY and CDR2 is SVGAGI in the germline V gene.

This chain's CDR3 is CASSLDRGGEKLFF. The CDR3, as DNA: TGCGCCAGCAGCTTGGACAGGGGCGGTGAAAAACTGTTTTTT. The V gene is TRBV5-1, the J gene TRBJ1-4; 7 bases line up with TRBD1. The germline CDR1 and CDR2 sequences are SGHRS and YFSETQ. Losses at the gene ends were 0 bases for V and 7 bases for J; bases not matched to a gene: 3. The CDR3 has 14 residues.

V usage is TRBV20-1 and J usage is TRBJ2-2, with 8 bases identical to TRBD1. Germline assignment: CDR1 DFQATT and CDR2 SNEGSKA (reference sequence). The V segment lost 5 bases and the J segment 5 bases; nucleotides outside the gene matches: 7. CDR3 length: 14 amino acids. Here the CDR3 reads CSAPDRVMTGELFF. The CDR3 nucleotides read TGCAGTGCTCCGGACAGGGTGATGACCGGGGAGCTGTTTTTT.

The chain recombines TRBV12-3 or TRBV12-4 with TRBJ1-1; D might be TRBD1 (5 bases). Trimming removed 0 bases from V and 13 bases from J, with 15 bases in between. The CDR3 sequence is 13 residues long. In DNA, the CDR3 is TGTGCCAGCAGTTTAGCTCCAGGGATGTTGGTTTTCTTT. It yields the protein CASSLAPGMLVFF.

For the CDR3, the DNA is TGTGCCAGCAGCGTAGTAGACAACAGTCAGCCCCAGCATTTT. It codes for CASSVVDNSQPQHF. The chain carries TRBV9 and TRBJ1-5, with D unresolved. Germline values: CDR1 SGDLS, CDR2 YYNGEE. This CDR3 is 14 amino acids long. V was clipped by 0 bases and J by 6 bases, with 10 bases between them.

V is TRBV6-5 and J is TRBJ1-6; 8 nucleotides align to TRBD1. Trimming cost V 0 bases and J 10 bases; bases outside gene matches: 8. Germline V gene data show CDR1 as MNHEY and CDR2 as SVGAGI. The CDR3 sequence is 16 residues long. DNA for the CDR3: TGTGCCAGCAGTTACTCGATGGGGACAGGCGCGTCACCCCTCCACTTT. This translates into CASSYSMGTGASPLHF.

The CDR3 reads CASSSTLETQYF. The DNA of the CDR3 is TGTGCCAGCAGCTCCACTCTAGAGACCCAGTACTTC. The chain has TRBV5-6 and TRBJ2-5; D gene unclear. Germline assignment: CDR1 SGHDT and CDR2 YYEEEE. Trimming took 3 bases from V and 4 from J, leaving 7 bases between them. The CDR3 has 12 amino acids.

For the CDR3, the DNA is TGTGCCACCAATCCAGGGACAGGGGCCACTGAAGCTTTCTTT. Protein: CATNPGTGATEAFF. V and J are TRBV28 and TRBJ1-1; 10 bases agree with TRBD1. The V and J ends lost 10 bases and 4 bases, in that order; junction bases with no gene match: 9. This CDR3 is 14 amino acids long. The germline V gene has CDR1 MDHEN and CDR2 SYDVKM.

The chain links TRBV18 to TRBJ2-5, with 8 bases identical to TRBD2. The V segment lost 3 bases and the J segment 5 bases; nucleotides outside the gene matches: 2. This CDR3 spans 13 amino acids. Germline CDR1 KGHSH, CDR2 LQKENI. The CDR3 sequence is CASSPLAGETQYF. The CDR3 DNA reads TGTGCCAGCTCACCGTTAGCGGGGGAGACCCAGTACTTC.

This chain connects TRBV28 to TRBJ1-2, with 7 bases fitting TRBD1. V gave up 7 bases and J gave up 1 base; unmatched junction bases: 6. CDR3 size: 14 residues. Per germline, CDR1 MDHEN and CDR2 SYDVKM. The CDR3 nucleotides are TGTGCCAGCACCCCGGGACAGTTTAACTATGGCTACACCTTC. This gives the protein CASTPGQFNYGYTF.

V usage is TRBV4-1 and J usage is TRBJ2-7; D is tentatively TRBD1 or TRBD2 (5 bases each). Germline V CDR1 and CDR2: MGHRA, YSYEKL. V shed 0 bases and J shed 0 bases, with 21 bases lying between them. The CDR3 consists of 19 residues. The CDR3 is CASSQDFGGFGHVSYEQYF. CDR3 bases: TGCGCCAGCAGCCAAGATTTTGGGGGATTTGGACACGTCTCCTACGAGCAGTACTTC.